A selection of T cell receptor beta chains follows, all from one sample in a study of glioma-infiltrating T cells. TCRdb analysed the multiplex PCR reads with MiXCR anew, one entry per CDR3 protein. The sample lists over 140,000 distinct CDR3 sequences; about two fifths were seen once. The sample consisted of glioma tissue, nonneoplastic brain tissue, or PBMCs (not recorded which). These receptors were collected from a human donor with low-grade glioma or glioblastoma, undergoing nonglioma brain surgery, or in good health (not recorded which). The CDR3 runs from the conserved cysteine through the conserved F or W. The order of the fields is V gene, clone size, D gene, J gene, CDR3 protein, CDR3 DNA. A D gene is named only where the DNA matches it firmly. Some rows mark clone size as missing; the rest say once, few, many or name a class of expanded clone.

v_call: TRBV2
clone_size: few
d_call: .
j_call: TRBJ1-6
cdr3_aa: CASSRHSPLHF
cdr3_nt: TGTGCCAGCAGCCGTCATTCACCCCTCCACTTT

v_call: TRBV10-3
clone_size: few
d_call: .
j_call: TRBJ1-6
cdr3_aa: CAARQEYNSPLHF
cdr3_nt: TGTGCCGCTAGACAGGAGTATAATTCACCCCTCCACTTT

v_call: TRBV10-3
clone_size: few
d_call: .
j_call: TRBJ1-5
cdr3_aa: CAIRNGLLSNQPQHF
cdr3_nt: TGTGCCATCAGAAACGGGCTCCTTAGCAATCAGCCCCAGCATTTT

v_call: TRBV6-5
clone_size: .
d_call: TRBD2
j_call: TRBJ2-1
cdr3_aa: CAGVTSGNNEQFF
cdr3_nt: TGTGCCGGGGTGACTAGCGGAAACAATGAGCAGTTCTTC

v_call: TRBV10-3
clone_size: few
d_call: TRBD1
j_call: TRBJ1-4
cdr3_aa: CAISRDRSKEKLFF
cdr3_nt: TGTGCCATCAGCCGGGACAGAAGTAAAGAAAAACTGTTTTTT

v_call: TRBV6-1
clone_size: few
d_call: TRBD2
j_call: TRBJ2-1
cdr3_aa: CASSSGTSGGAGEQFF
cdr3_nt: TGTGCCAGCAGTTCCGGGACTAGCGGGGGGGCCGGTGAGCAGTTCTTC

v_call: TRBV7-2
clone_size: .
d_call: TRBD2
j_call: TRBJ2-3
cdr3_aa: CASSLQRGTQYF
cdr3_nt: TGTGCCAGCAGCTTACAGCGGGGTACGCAGTATTTT

v_call: TRBV6-2/TRBV6-3
clone_size: few
d_call: TRBD2
j_call: TRBJ2-3
cdr3_aa: CASSQRGGSTDTQYF
cdr3_nt: TGTGCCAGCTCCCAGCGGGGGGGATCCACAGATACGCAGTATTTT

v_call: TRBV7-2
clone_size: .
d_call: .
j_call: TRBJ2-3
cdr3_aa: CASSQDRKPTDTQYF
cdr3_nt: TGTGCCAGCAGCCAAGATCGAAAGCCCACAGATACGCAGTATTTT

v_call: TRBV28
clone_size: once
d_call: .
j_call: TRBJ2-3
cdr3_aa: CASSQFWDMQYF
cdr3_nt: TGTGCCAGCAGTCAATTCTGGGATATGCAGTATTTT

v_call: TRBV20-1
clone_size: many
d_call: TRBD2
j_call: TRBJ2-1
cdr3_aa: CSARDAGLAGGHEQFF
cdr3_nt: TGCAGTGCTAGAGATGCGGGACTAGCGGGAGGGCATGAGCAGTTCTTC

v_call: TRBV20-1
clone_size: few
d_call: .
j_call: TRBJ2-7
cdr3_aa: CSARPPRSPSYEQYF
cdr3_nt: TGCAGTGCTAGACCCCCAAGATCGCCATCCTACGAGCAGTACTTC

v_call: TRBV12-3/TRBV12-4
clone_size: .
d_call: .
j_call: TRBJ1-6
cdr3_aa: CVSSFGDGNSPLHF
cdr3_nt: TGTGTCAGCAGTTTTGGGGACGGGAATTCACCCCTCCACTTT

v_call: TRBV29-1
clone_size: few
d_call: .
j_call: TRBJ2-3
cdr3_aa: CSARETDTQYF
cdr3_nt: TGCAGCGCCAGGGAGACAGATACGCAGTATTTT

v_call: TRBV28
clone_size: few
d_call: .
j_call: TRBJ2-1
cdr3_aa: CASSSQLVSYNEQFF
cdr3_nt: TGTGCCAGCAGTTCACAACTAGTCTCCTACAATGAGCAGTTCTTC

v_call: TRBV20-1
clone_size: .
d_call: .
j_call: TRBJ1-1
cdr3_aa: CSARSRVTRITEAFF
cdr3_nt: TGCAGTGCTAGAAGCAGGGTTACGCGTATCACTGAAGCTTTCTTT

v_call: TRBV20-1
clone_size: .
d_call: .
j_call: TRBJ1-3
cdr3_aa: CSAARQGNTIYF
cdr3_nt: TGCAGTGCTGCCAGACAGGGAAACACCATATATTTT

v_call: TRBV29-1
clone_size: once
d_call: TRBD1
j_call: TRBJ1-4
cdr3_aa: CSVDRGRGEKLFF
cdr3_nt: TGCAGCGTCGACAGGGGGCGAGGGGAAAAACTGTTTTTT

v_call: TRBV4-1
clone_size: .
d_call: .
j_call: TRBJ1-2
cdr3_aa: CASSQGWRGMGGYTF
cdr3_nt: TGCGCCAGCAGCCAAGGGTGGCGCGGGATGGGTGGCTACACCTTC

v_call: TRBV6-1
clone_size: .
d_call: .
j_call: TRBJ2-3
cdr3_aa: CASSYTGYYTDTQYF
cdr3_nt: TGTGCCAGCAGTTATACGGGATACTACACAGATACGCAGTATTTT

v_call: TRBV7-6
clone_size: .
d_call: .
j_call: TRBJ2-1
cdr3_aa: CASSVGRREQFF
cdr3_nt: TGTGCCAGCAGCGTCGGCAGGCGAGAGCAGTTCTTC

v_call: TRBV7-2
clone_size: .
d_call: TRBD1
j_call: TRBJ2-1
cdr3_aa: CASSARDRVFDEKFF
cdr3_nt: TGTGCCAGCAGCGCCCGGGACAGAGTGTTTGATGAGAAGTTCTTC

v_call: TRBV4-1
clone_size: .
d_call: .
j_call: TRBJ1-1
cdr3_aa: CASSELGSEAFF
cdr3_nt: TGCGCCAGCAGTGAGCTGGGATCTGAAGCTTTCTTT

v_call: TRBV6-1
clone_size: .
d_call: .
j_call: TRBJ1-1
cdr3_aa: CASRPQGTEAFF
cdr3_nt: TGTGCCAGTCGACCCCAGGGAACTGAAGCTTTCTTT

v_call: TRBV6-9
clone_size: once
d_call: TRBD1
j_call: TRBJ2-7
cdr3_aa: CASSWGQGEHEQCF
cdr3_nt: TGTGCCAGCAGTTGGGGACAGGGAGAGCACGAGCAGTGCTTC

v_call: TRBV15
clone_size: .
d_call: .
j_call: TRBJ1-4
cdr3_aa: CATSRGPGIDEKLFF
cdr3_nt: TGTGCCACCAGCAGAGGACCGGGAATCGATGAAAAACTGTTTTTT

v_call: TRBV19
clone_size: .
d_call: TRBD2
j_call: TRBJ2-7
cdr3_aa: CASSWGLAVIYEQYF
cdr3_nt: TGTGCCAGTTCTTGGGGACTAGCCGTCATCTACGAGCAGTACTTC

v_call: TRBV4-2
clone_size: once
d_call: TRBD2
j_call: TRBJ2-1
cdr3_aa: CASTPGLAGVDEQFF
cdr3_nt: TGTGCCAGCACTCCGGGACTAGCGGGAGTGGATGAGCAGTTCTTC

v_call: TRBV20-1
clone_size: .
d_call: .
j_call: TRBJ2-7
cdr3_aa: CSASAGGAYEQYF
cdr3_nt: TGCAGTGCTTCGGCAGGTGGGGCCTACGAGCAGTACTTC

v_call: TRBV12-3/TRBV12-4
clone_size: few
d_call: .
j_call: TRBJ1-3
cdr3_aa: CASSQISGNTIYF
cdr3_nt: TGTGCCAGCAGCCAGATCTCTGGAAACACCATATATTTT

v_call: TRBV6-5
clone_size: .
d_call: .
j_call: TRBJ2-3
cdr3_aa: CATNRDTATDTQYF
cdr3_nt: TGCGCCACCAACCGGGACACCGCCACAGATACGCAGTATTTT

v_call: TRBV2
clone_size: once
d_call: .
j_call: TRBJ2-3
cdr3_aa: CGGGRGSWSTDTQYF
cdr3_nt: TGTGGGGGGGGGCGCGGTTCCTGGTCCACAGATACGCAGTATTTT

v_call: TRBV20-1
clone_size: .
d_call: .
j_call: TRBJ1-5
cdr3_aa: CSAVPEVQHQHF
cdr3_nt: TGCAGTGCTGTCCCCGAGGTCCAGCACCAGCATTTT

v_call: TRBV5-4
clone_size: .
d_call: .
j_call: TRBJ2-3
cdr3_aa: CASSFSSPTDTQYF
cdr3_nt: TGTGCCAGCAGCTTTTCTAGCCCCACAGATACGCAGTATTTT

v_call: TRBV7-8
clone_size: .
d_call: .
j_call: TRBJ2-1
cdr3_aa: CASSLVLTSWSDEQFF
cdr3_nt: TGTGCCAGCAGCTTAGTGCTAACTAGCTGGAGCGATGAGCAGTTCTTC

v_call: TRBV20-1
clone_size: few
d_call: TRBD2
j_call: TRBJ2-3
cdr3_aa: CSAQSLADRTDTQYF
cdr3_nt: TGCAGTGCTCAATCTCTAGCGGACCGCACAGATACGCAGTATTTT

v_call: TRBV24-1
clone_size: .
d_call: .
j_call: TRBJ2-7
cdr3_aa: CATSAHGQNEQYF
cdr3_nt: TGTGCCACCAGTGCCCATGGACAAAACGAGCAGTACTTC

v_call: TRBV28
clone_size: many
d_call: .
j_call: TRBJ1-1
cdr3_aa: CASSLYQNTEAFF
cdr3_nt: TGTGCCAGCAGTTTATATCAGAACACTGAAGCTTTCTTT

v_call: TRBV12-3/TRBV12-4
clone_size: .
d_call: .
j_call: TRBJ2-7
cdr3_aa: CASSSSGREQYF
cdr3_nt: TGTGCCAGCAGCTCTTCAGGGCGCGAGCAGTACTTC

v_call: TRBV20-1
clone_size: few
d_call: TRBD2
j_call: TRBJ2-7
cdr3_aa: CSARLAGKEQYF
cdr3_nt: TGCAGTGCTAGGCTAGCGGGAAAAGAGCAGTACTTC

v_call: TRBV20-1
clone_size: .
d_call: TRBD2
j_call: TRBJ2-4
cdr3_aa: CSAQSLAVNIQYF
cdr3_nt: TGCAGTGCCCAGTCACTAGCGGTAAACATTCAGTACTTC